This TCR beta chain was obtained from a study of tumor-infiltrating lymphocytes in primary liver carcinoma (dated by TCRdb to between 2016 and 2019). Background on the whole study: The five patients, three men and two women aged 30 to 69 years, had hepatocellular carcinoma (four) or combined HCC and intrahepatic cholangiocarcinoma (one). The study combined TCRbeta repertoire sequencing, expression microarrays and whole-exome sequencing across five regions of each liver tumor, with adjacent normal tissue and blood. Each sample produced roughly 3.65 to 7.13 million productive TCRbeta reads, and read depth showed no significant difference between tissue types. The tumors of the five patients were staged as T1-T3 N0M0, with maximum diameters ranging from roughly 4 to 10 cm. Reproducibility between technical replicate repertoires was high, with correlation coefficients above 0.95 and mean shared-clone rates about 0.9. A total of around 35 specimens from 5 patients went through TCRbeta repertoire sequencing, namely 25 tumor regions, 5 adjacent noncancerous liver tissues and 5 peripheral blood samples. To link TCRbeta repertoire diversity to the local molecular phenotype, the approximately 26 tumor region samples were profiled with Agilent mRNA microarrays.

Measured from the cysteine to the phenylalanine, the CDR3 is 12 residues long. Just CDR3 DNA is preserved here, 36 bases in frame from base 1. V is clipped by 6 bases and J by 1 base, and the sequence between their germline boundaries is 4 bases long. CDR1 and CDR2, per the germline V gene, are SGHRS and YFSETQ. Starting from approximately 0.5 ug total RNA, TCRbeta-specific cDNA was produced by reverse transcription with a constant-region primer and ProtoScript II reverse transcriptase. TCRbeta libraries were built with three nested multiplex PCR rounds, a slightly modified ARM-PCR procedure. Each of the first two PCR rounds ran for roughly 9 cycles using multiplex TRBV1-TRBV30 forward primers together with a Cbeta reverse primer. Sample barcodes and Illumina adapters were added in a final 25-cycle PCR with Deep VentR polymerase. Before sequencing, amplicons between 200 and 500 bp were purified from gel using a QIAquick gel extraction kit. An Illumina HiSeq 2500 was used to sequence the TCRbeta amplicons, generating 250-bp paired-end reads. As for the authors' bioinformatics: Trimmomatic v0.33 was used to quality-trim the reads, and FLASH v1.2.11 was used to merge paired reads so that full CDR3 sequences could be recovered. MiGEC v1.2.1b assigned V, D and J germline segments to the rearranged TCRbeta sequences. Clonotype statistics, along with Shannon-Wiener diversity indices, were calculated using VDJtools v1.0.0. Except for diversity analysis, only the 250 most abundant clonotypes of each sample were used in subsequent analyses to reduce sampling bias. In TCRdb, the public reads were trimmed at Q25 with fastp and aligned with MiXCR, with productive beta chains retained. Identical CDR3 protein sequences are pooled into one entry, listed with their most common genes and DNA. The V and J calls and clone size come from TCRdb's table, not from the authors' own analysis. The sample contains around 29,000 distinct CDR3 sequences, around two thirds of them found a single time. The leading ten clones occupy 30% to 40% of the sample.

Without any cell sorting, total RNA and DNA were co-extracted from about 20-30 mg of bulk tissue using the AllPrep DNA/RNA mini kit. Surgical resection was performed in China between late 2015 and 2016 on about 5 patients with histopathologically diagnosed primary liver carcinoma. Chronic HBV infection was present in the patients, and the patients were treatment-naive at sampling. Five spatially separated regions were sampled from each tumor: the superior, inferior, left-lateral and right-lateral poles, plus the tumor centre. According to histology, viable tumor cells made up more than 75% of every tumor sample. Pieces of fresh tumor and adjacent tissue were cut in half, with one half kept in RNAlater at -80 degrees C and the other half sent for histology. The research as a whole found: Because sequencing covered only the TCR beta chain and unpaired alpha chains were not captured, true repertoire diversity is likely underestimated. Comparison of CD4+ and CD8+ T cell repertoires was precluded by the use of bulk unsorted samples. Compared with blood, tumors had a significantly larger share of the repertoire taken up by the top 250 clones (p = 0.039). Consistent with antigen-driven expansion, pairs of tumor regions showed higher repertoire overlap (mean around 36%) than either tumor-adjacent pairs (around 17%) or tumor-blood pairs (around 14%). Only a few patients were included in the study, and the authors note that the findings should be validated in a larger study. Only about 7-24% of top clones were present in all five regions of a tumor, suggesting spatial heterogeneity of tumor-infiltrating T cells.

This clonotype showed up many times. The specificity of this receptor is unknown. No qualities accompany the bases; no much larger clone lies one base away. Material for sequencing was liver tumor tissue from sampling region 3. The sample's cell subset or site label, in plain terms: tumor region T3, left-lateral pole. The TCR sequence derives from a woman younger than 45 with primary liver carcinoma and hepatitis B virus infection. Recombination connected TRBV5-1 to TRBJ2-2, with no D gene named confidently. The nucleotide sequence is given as TGCGCCAGCACCGGGAACACCGGGGAGCTGTTTTTT. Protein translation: CASTGNTGELFF.